The next 21 T cell receptor beta chains were all read from a single sample in a study of tissue T cells after allogeneic stem cell transplantation. The table came from immunoSEQ multiplex PCR; TCRdb's copy has only in-frame clones and leaves some out. The sample holds some 6,100 clones, 40% to 60% seen once. As to time point: mouse harvest day 14 after allogeneic transplant. The graft held 10^6 splenic CD5+ T cells and 10^7 T-cell-depleted bone marrow cells. Input material: gut tissue. The source is a female BALB/c mouse given C57BL/6 T cells with graft-versus-host disease after an allogeneic hematopoietic cell transplant.

This clone was detected only once. The germline and genes are mouse ones. The read terminates 1 residue ahead of where the CDR3 ends, so the germline J gene completes it. V and J are TRBV12-2 and TRBJ2-4, with TRBD2 matching 10 bases. The CDR3 is 15 residues long. V lost 6 bases and J lost 3; bases outside the gene matches: 8. Germline V CDR1 and CDR2: SGHLS, HYDKME. The sequenced part of the CDR3 DNA is TGTGCCAGCAATCGACTGGGGGGAGGGCAAAACACCTTGTAC. Protein product: CASNRLGGGQNTLY. The full CDR3 reads CASNRLGGGQNTLYF.

Concerning this clone itself: Any gene name here is a mouse gene name. The CDR3 is cut off 1 residue early in the read; its end comes from the germline J gene. V usage is TRBV13-1 and J usage is TRBJ2-4; 8 bases fit TRBD2. Trimming at V came to 1 base and at J to 9 bases, leaving 1 base not matched to a gene. CDR1 and CDR2 (germline): NSHNY, SYGAGN. CDR3 length: 12 residues. The sequenced part of the CDR3 DNA is TGTGCCAGCAGTGATAGACTGGGGACCTTGTAC. This gives the protein CASSDRLGTLY. The CDR3 in its entirety is CASSDRLGTLYF.

A note on this clone: Genes and germline come from the mouse. The DNA read from the CDR3 is TGTGCCAGCTCTCCCGGGACAGGGGGGGGTGAGCAGTTC. Translating gives CASSPGTGGGEQF. The whole CDR3 protein reads CASSPGTGGGEQFF. The chain carries TRBV12-1 and TRBJ2-1; 11 positions agree with TRBD1. The CDR3 extends 1 residue past the end of the read, so its final part is completed from the germline J gene. With 2 bases clipped from V and 9 bases from J, the junction kept 5 bases outside the gene matches. Germline V gene sequence: CDR1 SGHSN, CDR2 HYEKVE. This CDR3 is built from 14 residues.

This clone rates as medium-sized (0.01 to 0.1%). Gene names and germline refer to mouse. The missing CDR3 end, 1 residue past where the read stops, is filled in from the germline J gene. The chain has TRBV2 and TRBJ2-7; tentatively, D is TRBD1 or TRBD2 (5 bases each). The germline V gene has CDR1 LGHNA and CDR2 YSYQKL. This CDR3 has 14 amino acids. Trimming shortened V by 2 bases and J by 0 bases, and 8 bases separated the two germline ends. The covered CDR3 bases are TGTGCCAGCAGCCAATTTGGGACCTCCTATGAACAGTAC. Its protein product is CASSQFGTSYEQY. The full CDR3 sequence reads CASSQFGTSYEQYF.

To note about this clone: The germline and genes are mouse ones. CDR3 DNA, as far as it was read: TGTGCCAGCTCTCTCCGGGGGGGCACCGGGCAGCTCTAC. Its protein product is CASSLRGGTGQLY. The full CDR3 protein reads CASSLRGGTGQLYF. V usage is TRBV12-1 and J usage is TRBJ2-2; 7 nucleotides align to TRBD2. The read comes to an end 1 residue before the CDR3 does, leaving the germline J gene to fill in the end. The junction had 1 base not matched to a gene; V was cut back by 0 bases and J by 4 bases. Germline V gene lookup returns CDR1 SGHSN and CDR2 HYEKVE. CDR3 length equals 14 residues.

Regarding this clone: Mouse germline and gene names are used. The missing CDR3 end, 1 residue past where the read stops, is filled in from the germline J gene. This sequence joins TRBV26 and TRBJ2-4, with unresolved D. The CDR3 is 13 amino acids. Trimming took off 0 bases at V and 1 base at J, with 2 bases between the two ends. Germline V gene lookup returns CDR1 KGHPV and CDR2 FQNQEV (reference sequence). The CDR3 bases that were read are TGTGCCAGCAGTCTGTCTCGTCAAAACACCTTGTAC. Translating gives CASSLSRQNTLY. The full CDR3 protein is CASSLSRQNTLYF.

Details on this clone: The gene symbols are mouse symbols. The read terminates 1 residue ahead of where the CDR3 ends, so the germline J gene completes it. The V and J genes are TRBV4 and TRBJ1-6; 9 positions agree with TRBD1. TRBJ1-6 is an ORF, and what it does is uncertain. The CDR3 runs to 16 residues. V lost 6 bases and J lost 3; bases outside the gene matches: 6. Germline lookup yields CDR1 LGHDT and CDR2 YNNKQL (reference sequence). The CDR3 loop reads CASSPTGGRYNSPLYF. Incomplete CDR3 DNA: TGTGCCAGCAGTCCGACAGGGGGGCGCTATAATTCGCCCCTCTAC.

Turning to this clone: Gene names are the mouse ones. The read halts 1 residue ahead of the CDR3 end, with the missing end drawn from the germline J gene. The chain combines TRBV5 with TRBJ2-7, with D hard to call. Per germline, CDR1 LGHNA and CDR2 YNLKQL (reference sequence). Trimming stripped 1 base from V and 4 bases from J, with 8 bases between. The CDR3 spans 13 residues. The CDR3 reads CASSQGSLYEQYF. CDR3 bases read: TGTGCCAGCAGCCAAGGGTCCCTTTATGAACAGTAC.

As to this clone: Mouse names are used for the genes. CDR3 bases read: TGTGCCAGCAGTATCCAGGACAACACAGAAGTCTTC. It translates to CASSIQDNTEVF. The CDR3 reads in full as CASSIQDNTEVFF. V usage is TRBV19 and J usage is TRBJ1-1; no clear D gene. The read ends 1 residue shy of where the CDR3 ends; the end is completed using the germline J gene. The V end was cut by 2 bases, the J end by 2 bases, with 7 bases between. The CDR3 runs to 13 residues. Germline V gives CDR1 FNHDT, CDR2 SITEND (reference sequence).

Details on this clone: Germline and genes: mouse. Coverage ceases 1 residue before the CDR3 finishes, and the germline J gene fills in the end. The same CDR3 is also encoded by other DNA sequences in this sample. The chain joins TRBV26 to TRBJ1-1; maybe TRBD1 (6 bases). The germline V and J ends were trimmed by 7 bases and 1 base, with 10 bases remaining between them. CDR3 length: 13 amino acids. Germline V CDR1 and CDR2: KGHPV, FQNQEV (reference sequence). The sequenced CDR3 bases are TGTGCCAGCACCCTGACAGGGAACACAGAAGTCTTC. Translating it yields CASTLTGNTEVF. The whole CDR3 sequence is CASTLTGNTEVFF.

This clone was counted between two and nine times. These gene names are mouse names. The CDR3 end falls 1 residue outside the read, so it is completed with the germline J gene. V usage is TRBV1 and J usage is TRBJ1-4; possibly TRBD1 for D (6 bases). Germline CDR1 reads NSQYPW; CDR2 reads LRSPGD (reference sequence). The CDR3 totals 14 residues. V lost 2 bases and J lost 7, with 11 bases in between. The part of the CDR3 DNA that was read is TGCACCTGCAGTGCACAGGGGAGGGGCGAAAGATTATTT. Its translation is CTCSAQGRGERLF. From start to end, the CDR3 is CTCSAQGRGERLFF.

About this clone: Gene names are the mouse ones. The observed sequence ends 1 residue before the CDR3 terminus, with the missing tail filled in from the germline J gene. This chain joins TRBV12-2 and TRBJ2-5; TRBD2 aligns across 10 bases. V dropped 0 bases and J dropped 2; count of bases not matched to a gene: 4. CDR1 is SGHLS, CDR2 HYDKME, per germline. This CDR3 is 16 amino acids long. The sequenced part of the CDR3 DNA is TGTGCCAGCTCTCTCGCGGACTGGGGGCTCCAAGACACCCAGTAC. Its protein is CASSLADWGLQDTQY. The CDR3 reads in full as CASSLADWGLQDTQYF.

This clone was counted a few times. Gene and germline names: mouse. The read is 1 residue too short to cover the CDR3 end, so that end is filled in from the germline J gene. The chain couples TRBV26 to TRBJ1-2, with 7 bases identical to TRBD1. After removal of 1 base from V and 5 bases from J, the junction contained 4 bases not matched to a gene. Germline CDR1 KGHPV, CDR2 FQNQEV (reference sequence). The CDR3 extends over 14 amino acids. The CDR3: CASSLFSGGSDYTF. The sequenced part of the CDR3 DNA is TGTGCCAGCAGTCTGTTCTCAGGGGGATCCGACTACACC.

Worth noting for this clone: Mouse germline and gene names are used. The read is 1 residue too short to cover the CDR3 end, so that end is filled in from the germline J gene. The chain employs TRBV12-1 and TRBJ1-2, with D uncertain. Germline V gives CDR1 SGHSN, CDR2 HYEKVE. The CDR3 loop spans 13 amino acids. The V end was cut by 1 base, the J end by 2 bases, with 7 bases between. CDR3 DNA (partial): TGTGCCAGCTCTCTATGGGGTAACTCCGACTACACC. Translation: CASSLWGNSDYT. The full CDR3 reads CASSLWGNSDYTF.

This clone came up a few times. Gene names denote mouse genes. The missing CDR3 end, 1 residue past where the read stops, is filled in from the germline J gene. The gene calls are TRBV26 and TRBJ1-1, with a tentative D call TRBD1 (6 bases). Germline V gene data show CDR1 as KGHPV and CDR2 as FQNQEV (reference sequence). The germline V and J ends were trimmed by 3 bases and 5 bases, with 13 bases remaining between them. The CDR3 loop spans 14 amino acids. The CDR3 bases that were read are TGTGCCAGCAGTCTAGGGCAGGGGTGGACAGAAGTCTTC. It encodes CASSLGQGWTEVF. The whole CDR3 sequence is CASSLGQGWTEVFF.

In the case of this clone: The gene symbols are mouse symbols. With the read ending 1 residue before the CDR3 end, the germline J gene is used to fill in that end. This rearrangement joins TRBV26 to TRBJ2-4; D remains ambiguous. This CDR3 has 13 residues. CDR1 is KGHPV, CDR2 FQNQEV, per germline (reference sequence). V dropped 6 bases and J dropped 2 bases, with 9 bases sitting between them. CDR3 DNA, as far as it was read: TGTGCCAGCAGGCGACAAAATCAAAACACCTTGTAC. Its protein product is CASRRQNQNTLY. The entire CDR3 is CASRRQNQNTLYF.

A note on this clone: Here the gene names and germline are mouse. The CDR3 is cut off 1 residue early in the read; its end comes from the germline J gene. This chain links TRBV13-1 with TRBJ2-3; TRBD1 matches at 9 bases. CDR1 and CDR2 (germline): NSHNY, SYGAGN. Trimming took 3 bases from V and 1 from J; bases not matched to a gene: 3. CDR3 length: 15 residues. The sequenced CDR3 bases are TGTGCCAGCAGTGTGGGACAGGGTGGTGCAGAAACGCTGTAT. Protein sequence: CASSVGQGGAETLY. The entire CDR3 reads CASSVGQGGAETLYF.

Within the sample, this clone is medium-sized. Mouse germline and gene names are used. Coverage ceases 1 residue before the CDR3 finishes, and the germline J gene fills in the end. The chain combines TRBV29 with TRBJ2-7; 8 nucleotides align to TRBD1. Per germline, CDR1 MSHET and CDR2 SYDVDS. This CDR3 region has 15 residues. V was pared by 5 bases and J by 4 bases, with 10 bases of the junction left unmatched. CDR3 DNA, as far as it was read: TGTGCTAGCAGTCCCCGGGACAGGAGGTTTTATGAACAGTAC. It specifies CASSPRDRRFYEQY. The entire CDR3 is CASSPRDRRFYEQYF.

This clone was detected a few times. Gene labels here are mouse ones. The read ends 1 residue early relative to the CDR3; the germline J gene fills the gap. The rearrangement uses TRBV16 and TRBJ2-1, with unresolved D. Trimming removed 0 bases at V and 1 base at J, with 7 bases between. The CDR3 has 15 amino acids. In germline, CDR1 is SGHSA, CDR2 FRNQAP. The part of the CDR3 DNA that was read is TGTGCAAGCAGCTTAGAACGGGAGAACTATGCTGAGCAGTTC. Protein product: CASSLERENYAEQF. The CDR3 in full is CASSLERENYAEQFF.

As concerns this clone: Each gene name is a mouse one. The missing CDR3 end, 1 residue past where the read stops, is filled in from the germline J gene. The identical CDR3 is also encoded by other nucleotide sequences in the sample. The genes are TRBV26 and TRBJ2-5; D possibly corresponds to TRBD2 (5 bases). V was pared by 2 bases and J by 2 bases, with 5 bases between. The CDR3 is made up of 13 amino acids. Germline V gene data show CDR1 as KGHPV and CDR2 as FQNQEV (reference sequence). The CDR3 is CASSLLGQDTQYF. The part of the CDR3 DNA that was read is TGTGCCAGCAGTCTGCTGGGCCAAGACACCCAGTAC.

With regard to this clone: Gene names are mouse gene names. The observed sequence ends 1 residue before the CDR3 terminus, with the missing tail filled in from the germline J gene. This rearrangement joins TRBV26 to TRBJ1-4; possible D gene TRBD1, 5 bases. CDR3 length equals 14 residues. Trimming pared 4 bases from V and 4 bases from J, leaving 10 bases between. CDR1 and CDR2 from the germline V gene are KGHPV and FQNQEV (reference sequence). The CDR3 loop is CASSPGLLNERLFF. The CDR3 DNA, read in part, is TGTGCCAGCAGTCCGGGACTTCTCAACGAAAGATTATTT.